The rows below give T cell receptor beta chains drawn from one sample of a study of blood T cell repertoires in COVID-19. Sequencing was performed with immunoSEQ multiplex PCR; in TCRdb, only in-frame clones are kept and a portion is missing. The sample yields roughly 330,000 clones, under 90% seen once. Sequencing used PBMCs or T cells enriched from blood (not recorded which). The receptors were gathered from a woman aged 18-29 years who had recovered from COVID-19. Both conserved end residues are part of each CDR3. The D gene is left open where the match is weak. Where a row states a size, it is once, few, many or the class of an expanded clone; other rows omit it.

CASSPTRAGQGPIEQYF	TGTGCCAGCTCACCAACTAGAGCGGGACAGGGTCCGATCGAGCAGTACTTC	NA	TRBD1	TRBJ2-7	TRBV18
CASSTSGTSGYNEQFF	TGTGCCAGCAGTACGTCCGGGACTAGCGGTTACAATGAGCAGTTCTTC	NA	TRBD2	TRBJ2-1	TRBV6-2/TRBV6-3
CASSRGGAGVTEAFF	TGTGCCAGCAGTCGAGGGGGCGCTGGGGTCACTGAAGCTTTCTTT	NA	TRBD1	TRBJ1-1	TRBV6-5
CASHYGGGVYNEQFF	TGTGCCAGCCATTACGGCGGGGGGGTTTACAATGAGCAGTTCTTC	NA	TRBD2	TRBJ2-1	TRBV27
CASSPGTGRETQYF	TGTGCCAGCTCACCCGGGACTGGCAGGGAGACCCAGTACTTC	NA	NA	TRBJ2-5	TRBV18
CASSLSSGPEGELFF	TGTGCCAGCAGCTTGAGTAGCGGACCTGAAGGGGAGCTGTTTTTT	NA	NA	TRBJ2-2	TRBV7-3
CSHGGRNEQFF	TGCAGCCATGGGGGGAGAAATGAGCAGTTCTTC	NA	NA	TRBJ2-1	TRBV29-1
CASSRDIGGIETQYF	TGTGCCAGTAGCCGAGATATTGGGGGCATAGAGACCCAGTACTTC	NA	NA	TRBJ2-5	TRBV19
CASRFLWTGINQPQHF	TGTGCCAGTAGGTTTCTCTGGACAGGGATCAATCAGCCCCAGCATTTT	NA	TRBD1	TRBJ1-5	TRBV19
CASSLTGTSGGAGTDTQYF	TGTGCCAGCAGCTTGACCGGGACTAGCGGGGGGGCCGGAACAGATACGCAGTATTTT	NA	TRBD2	TRBJ2-3	TRBV7-9
CASSYWRFGWKNEQYF	TGTGCCAGCAGTTATTGGCGTTTCGGGTGGAAGAACGAGCAGTACTTC	NA	NA	TRBJ2-7	TRBV6-9
CASSFQVPHYQPQHF	TGCGCCAGCAGCTTCCAGGTGCCACACTATCAGCCCCAGCATTTT	NA	NA	TRBJ1-5	TRBV5-1
CASSSGTENTEAFF	TGTGCCAGCAGCTCCGGGACAGAGAACACTGAAGCTTTCTTT	NA	TRBD1	TRBJ1-1	TRBV5-5
CASSYRGTSEAFF	TGTGCCAGCAGTTACAGGGGTACGTCCGAAGCTTTCTTT	NA	NA	TRBJ1-1	TRBV6-2/TRBV6-3
CASSVRGGYEQYF	TGTGCCAGCAGTGTGCGGGGGGGATACGAGCAGTACTTC	NA	TRBD2	TRBJ2-7	TRBV25-1
CASSLGIPTGGVDNYGYTF	TGTGCCAGCAGCCTAGGGATCCCGACAGGGGGCGTTGATAACTATGGCTACACCTTC	NA	TRBD1	TRBJ1-2	TRBV3-1/TRBV3-2
CASSWGRGVGYGYTF	TGTGCCAGCAGTTGGGGGCGAGGGGTCGGCTATGGCTACACCTTC	NA	NA	TRBJ1-2	TRBV27
CASSIAGGYQETQYF	TGTGCCAGTAGTATAGCCGGGGGGTACCAAGAGACCCAGTACTTC	NA	TRBD2	TRBJ2-5	TRBV19
CASSHGQIAEAFF	TGTGCCAGCAGCCACGGACAGATCGCTGAAGCTTTCTTT	NA	NA	TRBJ1-1	TRBV7-6
CASSPPQGTYGYTF	TGTGCCAGCTCACCACCGCAGGGGACCTATGGCTACACCTTC	NA	NA	TRBJ1-2	TRBV18
CAWSGQGYGYTF	TGTGCCTGGAGTGGTCAGGGCTATGGCTACACCTTC	once	NA	TRBJ1-2	TRBV30
CASSPSLWLAGKNEQFF	TGTGCCAGCAGCCCCAGCCTGTGGCTAGCGGGGAAGAATGAGCAGTTCTTC	NA	TRBD2	TRBJ2-1	TRBV3-1/TRBV3-2
CASSQGALKNIQYF	TGTGCCAGCAGCCAGGGGGCCCTAAAAAACATTCAGTACTTC	NA	TRBD1	TRBJ2-4	TRBV28
CASSLEAGEGYTF	TGCGCCAGCAGCTTGGAGGCAGGGGAGGGCTACACCTTC	NA	NA	TRBJ1-2	TRBV5-1